This T cell receptor (beta chain) was observed in a study of radiotherapy plus CTLA-4 blockade in lung cancer. Overall study: Objective responses were observed in 15% to 20% of patients, and disease control was achieved by just over 30%.

Repertoires were generated with immunoSEQ multiplex PCR, while TCRdb's copy carries only in-frame clones and drops some. The sample holds 77,000 or so clones, around 74% seen once. CDR3 length equals 15 residues. Germline CDR1 and CDR2: MNHEY and SVGAGI. The V end lost 4 bases, the J end lost 3 bases, and 13 bases lay between the germline ends. People whose metastatic non-small-cell lung cancer was chemo-refractory got focal radiation along with CTLA-4 blockade by ipilimumab. This sequence joins TRBV6-5 and TRBJ1-5; tentative D call: TRBD1 (6 bases). The sequence derives from a human donor with non-small cell lung cancer whose response to radiotherapy plus ipilimumab could not be evaluated. Here the sequenced sample was peripheral blood, taken from a patient treated with radiotherapy plus ipilimumab. The chain's CDR3 is CASSLGTGLNQPQHF. CDR3 in DNA: TGTGCCAGCAGTTTGGGAACAGGGCTCAATCAGCCCCAGCATTTT.